This is a list of T cell receptor beta chains from one sample in a study of regulatory T cells in long-lasting Graves disease. Using its own MiXCR run on the multiplex PCR reads, TCRdb lists one record per CDR3 protein. The sample lists roughly 500,000 distinct CDR3 sequences; under 25% were seen once. Sequencing used peripheral blood mononuclear cells (PBMCs), obtained when the disease was refractory, from a patient treated with antithyroid drugs. The source of these receptors is a female donor with Graves disease. Both conserved end residues are part of each CDR3.

j_call,v_call,cdr3_length,cdr3_aa
TRBJ1-5,TRBV19,14,CASAPSNSNQPQHF
TRBJ2-5,TRBV24-1,16,CATSDLNRGGGETQYF
TRBJ2-7,TRBV7-2,17,CASSLAFLAGSSYEQYF
TRBJ2-1,TRBV6-1,19,CASRVIQGAGGLAYNEQFF
TRBJ2-5,TRBV7-2,12,CASSFGQETQYF
TRBJ2-2,TRBV6-1,15,CASNRGRGNTGELFF
TRBJ1-5,TRBV20-1,14,CSARDSNSAQPQHF
TRBJ1-6,TRBV7-2,18,CASSPFRTGGIYNSPLHF
TRBJ1-1,TRBV5-1,13,CASSQTQNPEAFF
TRBJ2-7,TRBV7-8,12,CASSPSVYEQYF
TRBJ2-2,TRBV6-1,17,CASTGPGTGPNTGELFF